This T cell receptor (beta chain) was sequenced during a study of OX40 agonist ivuxolimab in advanced cancers. The table came from immunoSEQ multiplex PCR; TCRdb's copy has only in-frame clones and leaves some out. The sample consists of tens of thousands of clones, about 88% of them appearing once. V was pared by 2 bases and J by 2 bases, with 13 bases between. This CDR3 contains 16 residues. Per the germline V gene, CDR1 is MNHNS and CDR2 is SASEGT. This receptor was taken from an adult with an advanced solid tumor such as melanoma, head and neck, liver or kidney cancer. V gene TRBV6-1 combines with J gene TRBJ2-1, with D perhaps TRBD2 (6 bases). The sequenced sample was CD4+ or CD8+ T cells sorted from blood, obtained in a trial of the OX40 agonist ivuxolimab. In nucleotides, the CDR3 is TGTGCCAGCAGTGAATTTGGCGGGACGACCTACAATGAGCAGTTCTTC. As protein: CASSEFGGTTYNEQFF.